The next 31 T cell receptor beta chains were all read from a single sample in a study of identifying expanded T cells in peripheral blood. Assay used: immunoSEQ multiplex PCR; TCRdb lists only in-frame clones, some missing. The data contain 70,000 or so clones, about 90% of them singletons. The specimen was blood. The receptors derive from a person between 18 and 70 years old in good health.

This clone came up once. The V call is TRBV7-6, the J call TRBJ2-5; the match to TRBD2 covers 11 bases. The germline V gene has CDR1 SGHVS and CDR2 FNYEAQ. The CDR3 consists of 16 residues. The J segment lost 5 bases and the V segment lost 2 bases, leaving 7 bases of the junction unmatched. This CDR3 is CASSLLAGGAIETQYF. As DNA, the CDR3 is TGTGCCAGCAGCTTACTAGCGGGGGGCGCCATCGAGACCCAGTACTTC.

The V call is TRBV30, the J call TRBJ2-6; D is unresolved. The V end lost 2 bases, the J end lost 4 bases, and 9 bases lay between the germline ends. The V gene's germline CDR1 is GTSNPN and CDR2 SVGIG (reference sequence). The CDR3 consists of 14 residues. CDR3 protein: CAWSIIAGANVLTF. The CDR3 nucleotides read TGTGCCTGGAGTATCATTGCCGGGGCCAACGTCCTGACTTTC.

There are a few counts of this clone. J is TRBJ1-3 and V is TRBV5-8, with a tentative D call TRBD1 (5 bases). V lost 5 bases to trimming and J lost 8 bases, with 14 bases between them. CDR3 length: 13 amino acids. In germline, CDR1 is SGHTS, CDR2 YDEGEE. CDR3 nucleotide sequence: TGTGCCAGCAGGATACGGGGGAAGGACACCATATATTTT. Amino acid sequence: CASRIRGKDTIYF.

J is TRBJ1-1 and V is TRBV7-2; no reliable D call. The germline V and J ends were trimmed by 1 base and 1 base, with 7 bases remaining between them. The CDR3 consists of 14 residues. Per germline, CDR1 SGHTA and CDR2 FQGNSA. The CDR3 DNA sequence: TGTGCCAGCAGCTTAGTTTCCGAGAACACTGAAGCTTTCTTT. This gives the protein CASSLVSENTEAFF.

The rearrangement links TRBV29-1 to TRBJ2-5; no clear D. V gave up 8 bases and J gave up 5 bases, with 15 bases separating them. Germline V gives CDR1 SQVTM, CDR2 ANQGSEA. CDR3 length: 12 residues. The CDR3 here is CSSEEGHETQYF. CDR3 nucleotides: TGCAGCTCTGAGGAAGGGCACGAGACCCAGTACTTC.

The V gene is TRBV18, the J gene TRBJ2-1; TRBD1 matches at 7 bases. Germline lookup yields CDR1 KGHSH and CDR2 LQKENI. After removal of 3 bases from V and 9 bases from J, the junction contained 8 bases not matched to a gene. This CDR3 contains 14 residues. The CDR3 here is CASSPLQGLGEQFF. In nucleotides, the CDR3 is TGTGCCAGCTCACCCTTACAGGGGTTGGGTGAGCAGTTCTTC. The variable domain in full, with the rest retrieved from reference TRBV18 and TRBJ2-1, is NAGVMQNPRHLVRRRGQEARLRCSPMKGHSHVYWYRQLPEEGLKFMVYLQKENIIDESGMPKERFSAEFPKEGPSILRIQQVVRGDSAAYFCASSPLQGLGEQFFGPGTRLTVL.

The V gene is TRBV7-8, the J gene TRBJ2-7; possibly TRBD2 for D (6 bases). The CDR3 covers 15 residues. Trimming took 0 bases from V and 4 from J, leaving 13 bases between them. From germline, CDR1 is SGHVS and CDR2 FQNEAQ. The CDR3 DNA is TGTGCCAGCAGCTTAGCCCTGCCCGGGGGATACGAGCAGTACTTC. Protein: CASSLALPGGYEQYF. Variable domain in full (rest from reference TRBV7-8 and TRBJ2-7): GAGVSQSPRYKVAKRGQDVALRCDPISGHVSLFWYQQALGQGPEFLTYFQNEAQLDKSGLPSDRFFAERPEGSVSTLKIQRTQQEDSAVYLCASSLALPGGYEQYFGPGTRLTVT.

The rearrangement links TRBV6-5 to TRBJ2-7; 11 positions agree with TRBD1. Germline CDR1 reads MNHEY; CDR2 reads SVGAGI. Trimming took 6 bases from V and 2 from J; bases not matched to a gene: 3. The CDR3 is 14 residues long. For the CDR3, the DNA is TGTGCCAGCAGCACGGGACAGGGGGCCTACGAGCAGTACTTC. Protein sequence: CASSTGQGAYEQYF.

The count of this clone is one. The chain links TRBV5-4 to TRBJ2-3; TRBD1 or TRBD2 may be the D gene (5 bases each). Trimming stripped 6 bases from V and 0 bases from J, with 17 bases between. The CDR3 extends over 16 amino acids. Looked up from germline, CDR1 is SGHNT and CDR2 is YYREEE (reference sequence). The CDR3 protein is CASTPGTVRSTDTQYF. CDR3 coding DNA: TGTGCCAGCACGCCCGGGACCGTAAGGAGCACAGATACGCAGTATTTT. The whole variable domain, remainder taken from reference TRBV5-4 and TRBJ2-3, is ETGVTQSPTHLIKTRGQQVTLRCSSQSGHNTVSWYQQALGQGPQFIFQYYREEENGRGNFPPRFSGLQFPNYSSELNVNALELDDSALYLCASTPGTVRSTDTQYFGPGTRLTVL.

The chain is built from TRBV7-2 and TRBJ1-2; no reliable D call. V was cut by 0 bases and J by 4 bases, with 9 bases left in between. Germline V lookup: CDR1 SGHTA, CDR2 FQGNSA. CDR3 length: 14 amino acids. CDR3 in amino acids: CASSLAGIAYGYTF. CDR3 nucleotides: TGTGCCAGCAGCTTAGCCGGGATTGCCTATGGCTACACCTTC.

The chain employs TRBV7-9 and TRBJ2-3; TRBD2 matches at 8 bases. CDR3 length: 18 residues. The germline gives CDR1 SEHNR, CDR2 FQNEAQ (reference sequence). Trimming cost V 4 bases and J 1 base; bases outside gene matches: 13. The CDR3 loop reads CASSSEESGGGGTDTQYF. The CDR3 DNA is TGTGCCAGCAGCTCAGAGGAAAGCGGGGGTGGCGGCACAGATACGCAGTATTTT.

This chain connects TRBV6-6 to TRBJ1-5, with D hard to call. The CDR3 loop spans 13 amino acids. Trimming cost V 4 bases and J 1 base, with 5 bases left between them. The germline V gene has CDR1 MNHNY and CDR2 SVGAGI (reference sequence). The CDR3 loop reads CASSLLSNQPQHF. The CDR3 DNA reads TGTGCCAGCAGTTTACTCAGCAATCAGCCCCAGCATTTT.

The genes are TRBV13 and TRBJ2-5; the D gene is possibly TRBD1 (5 bases). The CDR3 has 14 amino acids. Trimming removed 5 bases at V and 2 bases at J, with 12 bases between. Germline V gives CDR1 PRHDT, CDR2 FYEKMQ (reference sequence). In DNA form, the CDR3 reads TGTGCCAGCAGCCTCGGACAAATACAAGAGACCCAGTACTTC. Its translation: CASSLGQIQETQYF.

This chain uses TRBV5-8 with TRBJ1-4; D call uncertain. In germline, CDR1 is SGHTS, CDR2 YDEGEE. CDR3 size: 13 residues. V lost 2 bases and J 5 bases, leaving 7 bases between the germline ends. The CDR3 protein is CASSFGNNEKLFF. For the CDR3, the DNA is TGTGCCAGCAGCTTCGGGAACAATGAAAAACTGTTTTTT.

In DNA, the CDR3 is TGTGCCAGCAGTTCGCGGGACAGGGGTGAAGAGACCCAGTACTTC. This translates into CASSSRDRGEETQYF. The chain employs TRBV28 and TRBJ2-5, with 10 bases identical to TRBD1. The J segment lost 3 bases and the V segment lost 4 bases, leaving 5 bases of the junction unmatched. Per germline, CDR1 MDHEN and CDR2 SYDVKM. This CDR3 has 15 amino acids.

V gene TRBV18 combines with J gene TRBJ2-3; D unresolved. V lost 3 bases and J lost 0, with 7 bases in between. Germline lookup yields CDR1 KGHSH and CDR2 LQKENI. The CDR3 contains 14 residues. CDR3 residues: CASSPGVSTDTQYF. The CDR3 DNA follows: TGTGCCAGCTCACCCGGAGTTAGCACAGATACGCAGTATTTT. Variable domain in full (rest from reference TRBV18 and TRBJ2-3): NAGVMQNPRHLVRRRGQEARLRCSPMKGHSHVYWYRQLPEEGLKFMVYLQKENIIDESGMPKERFSAEFPKEGPSILRIQQVVRGDSAAYFCASSPGVSTDTQYFGPGTRLTVL.

This chain links TRBV18 with TRBJ2-7; possible D gene TRBD1, 5 bases. The CDR3 sequence is 14 residues long. The V gene's germline CDR1 is KGHSH and CDR2 LQKENI. V dropped 0 bases and J dropped 2 bases, with 8 bases sitting between them. The CDR3 DNA follows: TGTGCCAGCTCACCACCCCAGGACACCTACGAGCAGTACTTC. The encoded protein is CASSPPQDTYEQYF.

The chain is built from TRBV29-1 and TRBJ2-3; the match to TRBD1 covers 9 bases. V lost 7 bases and J lost 6; bases outside the gene matches: 11. The CDR3 sequence is 14 residues long. Germline V gene lookup returns CDR1 SQVTM and CDR2 ANQGSEA. The CDR3 is CSATGQGRFDTQYF. As DNA, the CDR3 is TGCAGCGCGACAGGACAGGGGAGGTTCGATACGCAGTATTTT.

As concerns this clone: The sample has other DNA sequences that encode this CDR3 too. The chain uses TRBV2 and TRBJ2-7, with D unclear. The germline V gene has CDR1 SNHLY and CDR2 FYNNEI. With 6 bases removed from V and 2 bases from J, the gap between germline ends came to 5 bases. The CDR3 consists of 11 residues. In DNA form, the CDR3 reads TGTGCCAGCAGGGTGGCCTACGAGCAGTACTTC. Protein sequence: CASRVAYEQYF.

The chain recombines TRBV4-2 with TRBJ2-7; 8 nucleotides align to TRBD1. Per germline, CDR1 LGHNA and CDR2 YNFKEQ. J gave up 3 bases and V 1 base, and 11 bases lay outside the gene matches. This CDR3 region has 17 residues. In nucleotides, the CDR3 is TGTGCCAGCAGCCAAGTATCAGGACAGGGCGGAATCTACGAGCAGTACTTC. This codes for CASSQVSGQGGIYEQYF.

This chain joins TRBV7-2 and TRBJ2-2; D unresolved. The CDR3 sequence is 13 residues long. Germline loops: CDR1 SGHTA, CDR2 FQGNSA. V dropped 7 bases and J dropped 1 base, with 7 bases sitting between them. This CDR3 is CASKFGNTGELFF. DNA of the CDR3: TGTGCCAGCAAATTTGGGAACACCGGGGAGCTGTTTTTT.

V is TRBV9 and J is TRBJ2-3; TRBD2 matches 12 bases. This CDR3 is 16 amino acids long. Germline CDR1 and CDR2: SGDLS and YYNGEE. V lost 4 bases to trimming and J lost 0 bases; unmatched junction nucleotides: 3. Here the CDR3 DNA reads TGTGCCAGCAGCATCGGGACTAGCGGGAGCACAGATACGCAGTATTTT. It encodes CASSIGTSGSTDTQYF.

The V call is TRBV6-1, the J call TRBJ2-7; D is uncertain. CDR3 length equals 12 residues. Trimming left V 7 bases short and J 6 bases short, with 13 bases between. Germline V CDR1 and CDR2: MNHNS, SASEGT. CDR3 coding DNA: TGTGCCAGCACCACGACCTTGGTCGAGCAGTACTTC. The encoded protein is CASTTTLVEQYF.

V gene TRBV10-3 combines with J gene TRBJ1-1, with no clear D. Germline V gene lookup returns CDR1 ENHRY and CDR2 SYGVKD. The CDR3 has 13 residues. Trimming shortened V by 5 bases and J by 1 base, and 8 bases separated the two germline ends. The chain's CDR3 is CAISRTGNTEAFF. DNA of the CDR3: TGTGCCATCAGTAGGACGGGGAACACTGAAGCTTTCTTT.

The rearrangement links TRBV9 to TRBJ1-1; a weak D match, TRBD1 (5 bases). CDR3 length: 16 residues. Germline V gives CDR1 SGDLS, CDR2 YYNGEE. The germline V and J ends were trimmed by 3 bases and 2 bases, with 17 bases remaining between them. The CDR3 sequence is CASSANYLTGNTEAFF. The CDR3 DNA sequence: TGTGCCAGCAGCGCAAACTACCTCACAGGTAACACTGAAGCTTTCTTT.

V and J are TRBV28 and TRBJ2-7; no clear D. CDR3 length: 15 residues. V gave up 3 bases and J gave up 2 bases, with 14 bases separating them. Germline loops: CDR1 MDHEN, CDR2 SYDVKM. The CDR3 bases are TGTGCCAGCAGTTTGTGGTCCCCTCCCACCTACGAGCAGTACTTC. Its protein product is CASSLWSPPTYEQYF.

The V call is TRBV20-1, the J call TRBJ1-2; weak D call: TRBD1 (5 bases). CDR1 is DFQATT and CDR2 is SNEGSKA in the germline V gene (reference sequence). V lost 3 bases and J 6 bases, leaving 8 bases between the germline ends. This CDR3 has 11 residues. The CDR3 is CSASRGNGYTF. In DNA, the CDR3 is TGCAGTGCTAGCCGGGGGAATGGCTACACCTTC.

The V and J genes are TRBV21-1 and TRBJ2-7; no check of the table's D call, TRBD1, against the DNA was made. TRBV21-1 is recorded as a pseudogene. The CDR3 sequence is 17 residues long. CDR3 region: CASKEAGGFPSSYEQYF. The CDR3, as DNA: TGTGCCAGCAAGGAGGCAGGGGGCTTCCCAAGCTCCTACGAGCAGTACTTC.

This chain connects TRBV5-1 to TRBJ2-7; TRBD2 matches 14 bases. This CDR3 comprises 16 residues. Germline-derived CDR1 and CDR2 are SGHRS and YFSETQ. V was clipped by 4 bases and J by 6 bases; unmatched bases: 9. The CDR3 protein is CASSPGLAGAEGEQYF. CDR3 nucleotides: TGCGCCAGCAGCCCGGGACTAGCGGGGGCAGAGGGCGAGCAGTACTTC.

This chain uses TRBV7-2 with TRBJ2-5; tentative D call: TRBD2 (5 bases). With 1 base removed from V and 5 bases from J, the gap between germline ends came to 14 bases. The CDR3 spans 15 residues. Germline V gene lookup returns CDR1 SGHTA and CDR2 FQGNSA. CDR3 in DNA: TGTGCCAGCAGCTTAGTCAGCAGCAGAGGGGAGACCCAGTACTTC. Translated: CASSLVSSRGETQYF.

The chain recombines TRBV11-2 with TRBJ1-6; possibly TRBD1 for D (5 bases). The CDR3 runs 15 residues. V lost 2 bases and J lost 5, with 10 bases in between. Germline CDR1 and CDR2: SGHAT and FQNNGV. The CDR3 loop is CASSLFGGDNSPLHF. The DNA of the CDR3 is TGTGCCAGCAGCTTATTCGGGGGTGATAATTCACCCCTCCACTTT.